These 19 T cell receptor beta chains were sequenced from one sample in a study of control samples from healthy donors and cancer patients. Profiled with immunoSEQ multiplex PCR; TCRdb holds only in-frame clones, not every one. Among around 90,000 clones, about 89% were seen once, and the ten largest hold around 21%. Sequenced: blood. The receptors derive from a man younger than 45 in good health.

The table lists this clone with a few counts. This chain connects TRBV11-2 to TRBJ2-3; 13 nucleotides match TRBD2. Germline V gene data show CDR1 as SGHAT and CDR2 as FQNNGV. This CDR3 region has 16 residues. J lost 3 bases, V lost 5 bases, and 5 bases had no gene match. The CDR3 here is CASSLLLAGGTDTQYF. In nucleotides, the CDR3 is TGTGCCAGCAGCCTTTTACTAGCGGGGGGGACAGATACGCAGTATTTT.

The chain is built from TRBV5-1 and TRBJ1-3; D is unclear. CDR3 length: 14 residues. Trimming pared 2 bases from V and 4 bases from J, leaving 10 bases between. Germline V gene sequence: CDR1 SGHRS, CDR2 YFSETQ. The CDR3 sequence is CASSLEIPGNTIYF. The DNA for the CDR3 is TGCGCCAGCAGCTTAGAAATACCGGGAAACACCATATATTTT.

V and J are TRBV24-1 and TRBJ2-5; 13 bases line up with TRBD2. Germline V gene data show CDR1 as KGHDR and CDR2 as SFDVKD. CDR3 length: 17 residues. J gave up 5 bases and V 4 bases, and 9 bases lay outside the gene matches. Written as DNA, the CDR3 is TGTGCCACCAGTGACCCCCGACTAGCGGGGGGCACGGAGACCCAGTACTTC. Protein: CATSDPRLAGGTETQYF.

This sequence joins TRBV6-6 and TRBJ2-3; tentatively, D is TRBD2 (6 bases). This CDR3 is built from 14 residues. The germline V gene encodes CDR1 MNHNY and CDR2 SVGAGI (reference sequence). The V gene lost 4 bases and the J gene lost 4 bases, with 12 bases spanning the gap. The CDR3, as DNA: TGTGCCAGCAGTTCCGGGGGACCCCCAGATACGCAGTATTTT. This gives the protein CASSSGGPPDTQYF.

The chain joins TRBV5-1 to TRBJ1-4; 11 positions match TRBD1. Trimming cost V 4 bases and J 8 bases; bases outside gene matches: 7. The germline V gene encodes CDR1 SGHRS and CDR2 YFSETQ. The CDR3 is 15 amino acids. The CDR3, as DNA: TGCGCCAGCAGCGGAACCGGGACAGGGGGAGAAAAACTGTTTTTT. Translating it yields CASSGTGTGGEKLFF.

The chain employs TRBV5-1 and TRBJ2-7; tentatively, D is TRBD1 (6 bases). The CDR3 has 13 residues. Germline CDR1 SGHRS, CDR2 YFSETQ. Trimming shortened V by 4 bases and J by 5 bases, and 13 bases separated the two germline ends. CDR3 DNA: TGCGCCAGCAGCGGGGGCTGGGGCGACGAGCAGTACTTC. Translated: CASSGGWGDEQYF.

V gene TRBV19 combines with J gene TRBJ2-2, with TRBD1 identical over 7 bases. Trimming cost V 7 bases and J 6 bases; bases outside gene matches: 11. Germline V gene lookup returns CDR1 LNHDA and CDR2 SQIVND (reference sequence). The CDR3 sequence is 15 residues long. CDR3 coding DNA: TGTGCCAGTACCCAACGACAGGGCCGCCCCGGGGAGCTGTTTTTT. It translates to CASTQRQGRPGELFF.

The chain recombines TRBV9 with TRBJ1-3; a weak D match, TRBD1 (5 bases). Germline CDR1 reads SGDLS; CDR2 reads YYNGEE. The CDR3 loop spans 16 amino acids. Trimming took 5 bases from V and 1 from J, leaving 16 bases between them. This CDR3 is CASRPPGPISGNTIYF. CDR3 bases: TGTGCCAGCAGGCCTCCGGGACCGATTTCTGGAAACACCATATATTTT.

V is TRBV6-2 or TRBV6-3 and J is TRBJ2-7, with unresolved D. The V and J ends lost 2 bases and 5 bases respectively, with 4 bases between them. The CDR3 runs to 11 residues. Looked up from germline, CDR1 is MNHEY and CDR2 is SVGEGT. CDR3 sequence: CASSYRDEQYF. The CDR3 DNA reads TGTGCCAGCAGTTACAGGGACGAGCAGTACTTC.

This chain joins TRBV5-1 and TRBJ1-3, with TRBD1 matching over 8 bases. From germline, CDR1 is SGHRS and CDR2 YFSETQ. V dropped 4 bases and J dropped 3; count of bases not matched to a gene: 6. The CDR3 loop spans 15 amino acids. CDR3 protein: CASSPTGTGGNTIYF. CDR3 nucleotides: TGCGCCAGCAGCCCAACCGGGACAGGTGGAAACACCATATATTTT. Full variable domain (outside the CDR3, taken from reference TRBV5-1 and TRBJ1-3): KAGVTQTPRYLIKTRGQQVTLSCSPISGHRSVSWYQQTPGQGLQFLFEYFSETQRNKGNFPGRFSGRQFSNSRSEMNVSTLELGDSALYLCASSPTGTGGNTIYFGEGSWLTVV.

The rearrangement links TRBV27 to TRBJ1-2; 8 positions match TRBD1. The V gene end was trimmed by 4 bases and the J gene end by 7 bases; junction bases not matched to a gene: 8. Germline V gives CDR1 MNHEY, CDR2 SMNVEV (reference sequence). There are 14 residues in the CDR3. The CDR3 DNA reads TGTGCCAGCAGTTCAGCCCGGACAGGGTTTGGCTACACCTTC. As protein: CASSSARTGFGYTF.

Written as DNA, the CDR3 is TGTGCCAGCGACCGGGACACCTTATACGAGCAGTACTTC. It is translated as CASDRDTLYEQYF. This chain uses TRBV2 with TRBJ2-7; the D gene is possibly TRBD1 (6 bases). Germline V CDR1 and CDR2: SNHLY, FYNNEI. Trimming left V 8 bases short and J 4 bases short, with 15 bases between. The CDR3 totals 13 residues.

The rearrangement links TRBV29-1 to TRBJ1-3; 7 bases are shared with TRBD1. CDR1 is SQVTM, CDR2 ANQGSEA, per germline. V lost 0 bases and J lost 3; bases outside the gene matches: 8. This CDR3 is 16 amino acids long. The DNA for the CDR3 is TGCAGCGTTGAAGATCGAAGGACAGGTGGTGGAAACACCATATATTTT. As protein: CSVEDRRTGGGNTIYF.

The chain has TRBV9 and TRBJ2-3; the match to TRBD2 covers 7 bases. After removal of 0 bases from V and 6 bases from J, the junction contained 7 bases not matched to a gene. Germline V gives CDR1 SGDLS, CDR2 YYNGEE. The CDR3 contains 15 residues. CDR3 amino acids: CASSVEGLLWDTQYF. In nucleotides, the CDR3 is TGTGCCAGCAGCGTAGAGGGACTATTATGGGATACGCAGTATTTT.

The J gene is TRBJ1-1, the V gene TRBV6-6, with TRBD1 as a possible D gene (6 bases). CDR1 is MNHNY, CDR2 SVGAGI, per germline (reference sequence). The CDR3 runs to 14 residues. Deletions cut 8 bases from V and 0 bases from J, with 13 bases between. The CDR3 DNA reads TGTGCCAGCCGTGCGACAGGTATGAACACTGAAGCTTTCTTT. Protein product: CASRATGMNTEAFF.

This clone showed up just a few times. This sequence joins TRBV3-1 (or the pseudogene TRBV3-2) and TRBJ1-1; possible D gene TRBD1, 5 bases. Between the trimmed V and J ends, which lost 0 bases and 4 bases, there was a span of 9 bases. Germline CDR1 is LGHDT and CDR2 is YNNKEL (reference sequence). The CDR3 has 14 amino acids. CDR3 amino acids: CASSQEHGGTEAFF. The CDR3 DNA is TGTGCCAGCAGCCAAGAGCACGGGGGCACTGAAGCTTTCTTT.

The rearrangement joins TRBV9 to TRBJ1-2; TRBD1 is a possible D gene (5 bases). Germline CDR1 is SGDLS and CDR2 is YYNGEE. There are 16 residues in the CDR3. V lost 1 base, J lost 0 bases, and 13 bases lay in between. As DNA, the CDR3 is TGTGCCAGCAGCGTATCGGCGGGGCAGGCTAACTATGGCTACACCTTC. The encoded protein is CASSVSAGQANYGYTF.

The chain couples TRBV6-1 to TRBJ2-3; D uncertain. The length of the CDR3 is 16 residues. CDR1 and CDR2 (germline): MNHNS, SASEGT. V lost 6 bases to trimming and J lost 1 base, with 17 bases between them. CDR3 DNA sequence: TGTGCCAGCAGCGAAAGCCCCCTCACACGCACAGATACGCAGTATTTT. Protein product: CASSESPLTRTDTQYF.

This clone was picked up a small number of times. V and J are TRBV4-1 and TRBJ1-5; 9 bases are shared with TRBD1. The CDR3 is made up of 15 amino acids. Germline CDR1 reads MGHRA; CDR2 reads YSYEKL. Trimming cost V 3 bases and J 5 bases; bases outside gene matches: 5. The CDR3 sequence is CASSQATGGYQPQHF. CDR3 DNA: TGCGCCAGCAGCCAGGCCACAGGGGGCTATCAGCCCCAGCATTTT.